These 13 T cell receptor beta chains came from one sample sequenced in a study of T-cell memory formation after mild COVID-19. In TCRdb, the 5' RACE reads were re-called with MiXCR into one record per CDR3 protein. The sample contains about 90,000 distinct CDR3 sequences, roughly 16% of which appear only once. Sequenced material: PBMCs or a T cell subset sorted from them (not recorded which). These receptors all stem from a man between 18 and 29 years old who had mild COVID-19 (a few samples of this study predate the infection). Cell type and time point are not known.

The chain recombines TRBV19 with TRBJ2-7; D is possibly TRBD1 (6 bases). The CDR3 sequence is 14 residues long. The V end was cut by 4 bases, the J end by 2 bases, with 12 bases between. Germline V gives CDR1 LNHDA, CDR2 SQIVND (reference sequence). The CDR3 protein is CASSNSGQTYEQYF. The CDR3 DNA follows: TGTGCCAGTAGTAACTCGGGACAAACCTACGAGCAGTACTTC.

The V call is TRBV9, the J call TRBJ1-4; D not certain. V lost 3 bases, J lost 6 bases, and 6 bases lay in between. This CDR3 has 12 amino acids. Germline lookup yields CDR1 SGDLS and CDR2 YYNGEE. DNA of the CDR3: TGTGCCAGCAGCGCTTACGATGAAAAACTGTTTTTT. Translated, it gives CASSAYDEKLFF. The full variable domain, its missing parts supplied by reference TRBV9 and TRBJ1-4, is DSGVTQTPKHLITATGQRVTLRCSPRSGDLSVYWYQQSLDQGLQFLIQYYNGEERAKGNILERFSAQQFPDLHSELNLSSLELGDSALYFCASSAYDEKLFFGSGTQLSVL.

This clonotype was counted once. The genes are TRBV5-1 and TRBJ2-1; D remains ambiguous. V lost 0 bases and J lost 5, with 15 bases in between. The CDR3 has 16 residues. In germline, CDR1 is SGHRS, CDR2 YFSETQ. The CDR3 bases are TGCGCCAGCAGCTTGGTAGCCATCAACCAAAACAATGAGCAGTTCTTC. Amino acids: CASSLVAINQNNEQFF. The whole variable domain, remainder taken from reference TRBV5-1 and TRBJ2-1, is KAGVTQTPRYLIKTRGQQVTLSCSPISGHRSVSWYQQTPGQGLQFLFEYFSETQRNKGNFPGRFSGRQFSNSRSEMNVSTLELGDSALYLCASSLVAINQNNEQFFGPGTRLTVL.

The V gene is TRBV11-2, the J gene TRBJ2-6, with 7 bases that match TRBD2. Unmatched junction bases numbered 2, after V lost 0 bases and J lost 0 bases. CDR3 length equals 17 residues. Germline V gene lookup returns CDR1 SGHAT and CDR2 FQNNGV. CDR3 nucleotide sequence: TGTGCCAGCAGCTTAGAATCGGGGGGCTCTGGGGCCAACGTCCTGACTTTC. Protein: CASSLESGGSGANVLTF.

This clonotype has more than one count but fewer than ten. The chain carries TRBV29-1 and TRBJ1-3; D uncertain. V lost 4 bases to trimming and J lost 1 base, with 14 bases between them. The V gene's germline CDR1 is SQVTM and CDR2 ANQGSEA. CDR3 length: 15 residues. CDR3 in DNA: TGCAGCGTTGGTGACCCGGATATATCTGGAAACACCATATATTTT. It yields the protein CSVGDPDISGNTIYF.

The CDR3 reads CASSQDSRGETQYF. In nucleotides, the CDR3 is TGCGCCAGCAGCCAAGATAGTCGGGGCGAGACCCAGTACTTC. V and J are TRBV4-3 and TRBJ2-5; the D gene could be TRBD1 or TRBD2 (5 bases each). Germline lookup yields CDR1 LGHNA and CDR2 YSLEER. The CDR3 runs to 14 residues. Trimming removed 0 bases from V and 5 bases from J, with 10 bases in between.

This clonotype has at least ten counts. The V and J genes are TRBV29-1 and TRBJ2-6, with a weak D call TRBD2 (6 bases). This CDR3 spans 15 amino acids. Between the trimmed V and J ends, which lost 4 bases and 4 bases, there was a span of 14 bases. Germline V gives CDR1 SQVTM, CDR2 ANQGSEA. CDR3: CSVVWGGWGANVLTF. In DNA form, the CDR3 reads TGCAGCGTTGTCTGGGGAGGCTGGGGGGCCAACGTCCTGACTTTC.

This clonotype was seen a handful of times. The V and J genes are TRBV27 and TRBJ1-6; D unresolved. The germline gives CDR1 MNHEY, CDR2 SMNVEV (reference sequence). CDR3 length: 11 residues. V lost 6 bases to trimming and J lost 10 bases, with 7 bases between them. This CDR3 is CASSGGSPLHF. As DNA, the CDR3 is TGTGCCAGCAGCGGTGGGTCACCCCTCCACTTT.

This sequence joins TRBV6-4 and TRBJ1-2; D uncertain. CDR3 size: 15 residues. Looked up from germline, CDR1 is MRHNA and CDR2 is SNTAGT. V dropped 3 bases and J dropped 2 bases, with 13 bases sitting between them. Here the CDR3 DNA reads TGTGCCAGCAGTGAGTCGCCGGCGGGGAACTATGGCTACACCTTC. It is translated as CASSESPAGNYGYTF.

This clonotype was seen at least ten times. The chain uses TRBV12-3 or TRBV12-4 and TRBJ2-5, with D hard to call. This CDR3 has 13 amino acids. The V end lost 7 bases, the J end lost 4 bases, and 13 bases lay between the germline ends. The CDR3 loop is CASTQGALETQYF. In DNA, the CDR3 is TGTGCCAGCACCCAAGGAGCGTTAGAGACCCAGTACTTC.

The rearrangement joins TRBV11-2 to TRBJ2-3, with D uncertain. The germline V and J ends were trimmed by 5 bases and 1 base, with 13 bases remaining between them. The CDR3 has 15 residues. CDR1 and CDR2 from the germline V gene are SGHAT and FQNNGV. CDR3 region: CASSPDMWGTDTQYF. Here the CDR3 DNA reads TGTGCCAGCAGCCCGGATATGTGGGGCACAGATACGCAGTATTTT.

At least ten counts were recorded for this clonotype. The chain carries TRBV12-3 or TRBV12-4 and TRBJ2-1; TRBD1 is a possible D gene (6 bases). The CDR3 length is 15 residues. Trimming removed 7 bases from V and 7 bases from J, with 20 bases in between. The chain's CDR3 is CASTSPTGIGNEQFF. The CDR3 DNA is TGTGCCAGCACCTCCCCAACAGGGATTGGAAATGAGCAGTTCTTC.

This clonotype was seen more than once but under ten times. The chain uses TRBV7-6 and TRBJ1-5; D gene ambiguous. Germline CDR1 reads SGHVS; CDR2 reads FNYEAQ. The CDR3 loop spans 13 amino acids. Between the trimmed V and J ends, which lost 0 bases and 5 bases, there was a span of 5 bases. The CDR3 DNA sequence: TGTGCCAGCAGCTTAGCGGCGCATCAGCCCCAGCATTTT. Its protein is CASSLAAHQPQHF.